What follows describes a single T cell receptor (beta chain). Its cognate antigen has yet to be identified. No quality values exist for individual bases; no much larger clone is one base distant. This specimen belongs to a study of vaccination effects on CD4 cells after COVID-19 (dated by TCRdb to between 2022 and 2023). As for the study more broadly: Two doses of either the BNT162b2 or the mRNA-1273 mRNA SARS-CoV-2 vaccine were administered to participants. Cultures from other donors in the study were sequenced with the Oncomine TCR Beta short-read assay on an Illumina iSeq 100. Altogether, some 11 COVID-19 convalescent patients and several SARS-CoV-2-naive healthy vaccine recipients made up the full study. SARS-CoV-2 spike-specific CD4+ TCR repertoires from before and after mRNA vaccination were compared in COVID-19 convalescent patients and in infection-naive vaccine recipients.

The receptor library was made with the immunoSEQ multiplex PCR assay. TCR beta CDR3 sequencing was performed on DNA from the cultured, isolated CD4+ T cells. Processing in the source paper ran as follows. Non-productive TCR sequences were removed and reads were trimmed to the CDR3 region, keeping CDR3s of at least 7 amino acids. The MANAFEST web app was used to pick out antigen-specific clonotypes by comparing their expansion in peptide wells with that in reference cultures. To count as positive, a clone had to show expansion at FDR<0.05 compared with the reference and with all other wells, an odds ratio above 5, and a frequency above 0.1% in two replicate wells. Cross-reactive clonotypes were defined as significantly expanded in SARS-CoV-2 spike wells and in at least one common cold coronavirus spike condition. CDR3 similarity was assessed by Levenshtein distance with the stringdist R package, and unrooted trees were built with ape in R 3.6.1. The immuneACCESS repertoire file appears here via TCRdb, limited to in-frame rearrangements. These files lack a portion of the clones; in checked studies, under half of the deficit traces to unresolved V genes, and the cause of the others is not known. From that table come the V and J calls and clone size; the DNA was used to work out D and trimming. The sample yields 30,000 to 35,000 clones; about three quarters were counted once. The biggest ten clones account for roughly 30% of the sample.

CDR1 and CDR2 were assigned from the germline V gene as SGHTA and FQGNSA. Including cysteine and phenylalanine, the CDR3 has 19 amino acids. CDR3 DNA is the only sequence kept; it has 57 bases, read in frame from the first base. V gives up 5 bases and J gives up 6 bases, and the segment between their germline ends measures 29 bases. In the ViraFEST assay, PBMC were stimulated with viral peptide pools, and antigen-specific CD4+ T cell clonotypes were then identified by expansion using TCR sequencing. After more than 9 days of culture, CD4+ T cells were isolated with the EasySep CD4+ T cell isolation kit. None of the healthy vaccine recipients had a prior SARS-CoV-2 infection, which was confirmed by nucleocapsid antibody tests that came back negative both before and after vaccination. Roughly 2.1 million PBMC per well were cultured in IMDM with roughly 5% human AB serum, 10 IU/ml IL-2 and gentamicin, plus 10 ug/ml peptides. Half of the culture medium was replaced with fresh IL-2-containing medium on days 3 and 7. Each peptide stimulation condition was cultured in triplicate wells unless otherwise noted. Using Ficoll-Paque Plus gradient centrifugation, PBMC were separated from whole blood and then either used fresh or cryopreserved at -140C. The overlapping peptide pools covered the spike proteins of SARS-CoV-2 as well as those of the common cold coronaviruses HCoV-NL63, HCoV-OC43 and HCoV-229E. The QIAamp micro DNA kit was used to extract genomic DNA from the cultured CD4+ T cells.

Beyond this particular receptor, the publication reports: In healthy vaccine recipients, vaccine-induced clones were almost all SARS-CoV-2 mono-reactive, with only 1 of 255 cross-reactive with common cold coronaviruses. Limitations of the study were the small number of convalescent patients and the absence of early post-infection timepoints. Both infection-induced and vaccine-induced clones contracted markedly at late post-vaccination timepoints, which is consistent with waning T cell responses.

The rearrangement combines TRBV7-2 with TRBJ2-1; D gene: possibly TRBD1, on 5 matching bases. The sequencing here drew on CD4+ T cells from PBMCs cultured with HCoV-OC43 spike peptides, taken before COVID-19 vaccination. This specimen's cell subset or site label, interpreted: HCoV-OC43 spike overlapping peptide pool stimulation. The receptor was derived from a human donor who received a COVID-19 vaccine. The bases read TGTGCCAGCAGCCCCAGGTCCCCAACCATAACAGGTTACCCCAATGAGCAGTTCTTC. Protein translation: CASSPRSPTITGYPNEQFF.